This TCR beta chain originates from a study of CD8 T cells in Susac syndrome. Germline assignment: CDR1 MDHEN and CDR2 SYDVKM. Trimming stripped 9 bases from V and 6 bases from J, with 5 bases between. The CDR3 has 9 amino acids. When the RNA was reverse transcribed, random hexamers were used with an input of 0.5 to 1 ug. TCRdb reprocessed the immunoSEQ multiplex PCR reads with MiXCR, giving one entry per CDR3 protein. The sample lists over 150,000 distinct CDR3 sequences; 85% to 95% were seen once. Source material: CD4+ T cells from PBMCs. This TCR came from a human donor with Susac syndrome. The rearrangement uses TRBV28 and TRBJ1-2; no clear D. CDR3 bases: TGTGCCAGTGGGGATGGCTACACCTTC. It codes for CASGDGYTF.